What follows are 22 T cell receptor beta chains derived from one specimen sequenced in a study of cytomegalovirus exposure and HLA in healthy donors. The primer mix had 60 Vbeta and 13 Jbeta primers. Repertoires were generated with immunoSEQ multiplex PCR, while TCRdb's copy carries only in-frame clones and drops some. The sample has 55,000 or so clones, and its top ten clones hold approximately 11%. The specimen sequenced was PBMCs. These receptors all come from a woman aged 50 to 65 in good health and CMV-seropositive.

V and J are TRBV10-3 and TRBJ1-3; TRBD1 matches 7 bases. V shed 5 bases, J shed 5 bases, and the junction held 6 bases outside the gene matches. The CDR3 totals 14 residues. Germline CDR1 is ENHRY and CDR2 is SYGVKD. The CDR3, as DNA: TGTGCCATCAGTCAGGGGGACGGAAGAAACACCATATATTTT. This encodes CAISQGDGRNTIYF.

The V call is TRBV29-1, the J call TRBJ2-1, with D unresolved. From germline, CDR1 is SQVTM and CDR2 ANQGSEA. CDR3 length equals 13 residues. V dropped 7 bases and J dropped 10 bases, with 20 bases sitting between them. CDR3: CSALGALSEEQFF. The CDR3 DNA follows: TGCAGCGCGTTAGGAGCCCTGTCTGAGGAGCAGTTCTTC.

The chain is built from TRBV5-5 and TRBJ1-4, with D maybe TRBD1 (5 bases). Germline V CDR1 and CDR2: SGHKS, YYEKEE (reference sequence). The ends were cut back, 1 base at V and 5 bases at J, with 9 bases in the middle. This CDR3 region has 14 residues. In DNA, the CDR3 is TGTGCCAGCAGCTTGCAACAGGCGAATGAAAAACTGTTTTTT. Protein sequence: CASSLQQANEKLFF.

The genes are TRBV18 and TRBJ1-1, with no clear D. The CDR3 has 13 residues. Trimming pared 2 bases from V and 0 bases from J, leaving 4 bases between. Per the germline V gene, CDR1 is KGHSH and CDR2 is LQKENI. The DNA for the CDR3 is TGTGCCAGCTCACCAGACATGAACACTGAAGCTTTCTTT. Its protein is CASSPDMNTEAFF.

The J gene is TRBJ1-2, the V gene TRBV6-1; D remains unclear. The germline gives CDR1 MNHNS, CDR2 SASEGT. The CDR3 runs 13 residues. V dropped 11 bases and J dropped 7 bases, with 20 bases sitting between them. CDR3 residues: CALRPIGWAGYTF. In nucleotides, the CDR3 is TGTGCCCTCAGACCGATTGGTTGGGCTGGCTACACCTTC.

The chain is built from TRBV18 and TRBJ2-7; D unclear. This CDR3 is 14 amino acids long. CDR1 and CDR2 from the germline V gene are KGHSH and LQKENI. The V gene lost 2 bases and the J gene lost 4 bases, with 12 bases spanning the gap. CDR3 DNA: TGTGCCAGCTCACCATCTGTACAGCAGTACGAGCAGTACTTC. Protein: CASSPSVQQYEQYF.

The rearrangement links TRBV7-9 to TRBJ1-1; D is unresolved. The CDR3 has 10 residues. V lost 10 bases, J lost 2 bases, and 5 bases lay in between. Germline loops: CDR1 SEHNR, CDR2 FQNEAQ (reference sequence). This chain's CDR3 is CAIANTEAFF. Here the CDR3 DNA reads TGTGCCATAGCTAACACTGAAGCTTTCTTT.

The gene calls are TRBV5-1 and TRBJ1-2, with D unclear. Trimming took off 7 bases at V and 6 bases at J, with 16 bases between the two ends. This CDR3 contains 13 residues. The germline V gene encodes CDR1 SGHRS and CDR2 YFSETQ. The CDR3, as DNA: TGCGCCAGCTACTATTCGGTACTAGATGGCTACACCTTC. This sequence encodes CASYYSVLDGYTF.

The V call is TRBV7-2, the J call TRBJ2-7, with D possibly TRBD2 on 5 matching bases. The germline V gene encodes CDR1 SGHTA and CDR2 FQGNSA. The CDR3 has 14 residues. V was shortened by 1 base and J by 1 base, with 8 bases between the two germline ends. Here the CDR3 reads CASSLERSSYEQYF. For the CDR3, the DNA is TGTGCCAGCAGCTTAGAGCGGTCTTCCTACGAGCAGTACTTC.

The J gene is TRBJ2-3, the V gene TRBV5-8; TRBD2 matches 11 bases. Germline lookup yields CDR1 SGHTS and CDR2 YDEGEE. V lost 5 bases and J lost 5; bases outside the gene matches: 4. This CDR3 contains 14 residues. CDR3 bases: TGTGCCAGCAGACACGGACTAGCGGGAGATACGCAGTATTTT. It yields the protein CASRHGLAGDTQYF.

CDR3 region: CASSYGIQGPTNEKLFF. CDR3 coding DNA: TGTGCCAGCAGTTACGGGATACAGGGCCCAACTAATGAAAAACTGTTTTTT. J is TRBJ1-4 and V is TRBV2, with D perhaps TRBD1 (6 bases). CDR1 SNHLY and CDR2 FYNNEI come from the germline V gene. The CDR3 consists of 17 residues. The germline V and J ends were trimmed by 5 bases and 0 bases, with 16 bases remaining between them.

V is TRBV19 and J is TRBJ2-1; D is uncertain. This CDR3 contains 16 residues. The V gene lost 3 bases and the J gene lost 0 bases, with 12 bases spanning the gap. CDR1 and CDR2 from the germline V gene are LNHDA and SQIVND (reference sequence). CDR3 coding DNA: TGTGCCAGTAGTATTCGGGTCACGAGCTCCTACAATGAGCAGTTCTTC. This codes for CASSIRVTSSYNEQFF.

This sequence joins TRBV7-2 and TRBJ1-3; D remains ambiguous. The CDR3 is 13 amino acids. The germline V gene has CDR1 SGHTA and CDR2 FQGNSA. The V and J ends lost 2 bases and 4 bases respectively, with 6 bases between them. DNA for the CDR3: TGTGCCAGCAGCTTAATACAGGGAAACACCATATATTTT. It yields the protein CASSLIQGNTIYF. The full variable domain, in which reference TRBV7-2 and TRBJ1-3 provide the parts outside the CDR3, is GAGVSQSPSNKVTEKGKDVELRCDPISGHTALYWYRQSLGQGLEFLIYFQGNSAPDKSGLPSDRFSAERTGGSVSTLTIQRTQQEDSAVYLCASSLIQGNTIYFGEGSWLTVV.

The genes are TRBV19 and TRBJ2-1; TRBD1 agrees at 8 bases. The germline V gene has CDR1 LNHDA and CDR2 SQIVND (reference sequence). V shed 4 bases and J 6 bases; nucleotides not matched to a gene: 8. The CDR3 covers 15 residues. For the CDR3, the DNA is TGTGCCAGTAGTACTAGGACAGGGCTACCCAATGAGCAGTTCTTC. It specifies CASSTRTGLPNEQFF.

The gene calls are TRBV28 and TRBJ2-1; TRBD2 matches at 14 bases. CDR1 and CDR2 from the germline V gene are MDHEN and SYDVKM. CDR3 length: 20 residues. V trimming: 7 bases; J trimming: 6 bases; junction bases outside the gene matches: 20. The CDR3, as DNA: TGTGCCAGCACCACAGGGGGGGGAGCGGGAGGGACTAGCGGGAGCAATGAGCAGTTCTTC. Translated, it gives CASTTGGGAGGTSGSNEQFF. Variable domain in full (rest from reference TRBV28 and TRBJ2-1): DVKVTQSSRYLVKRTGEKVFLECVQDMDHENMFWYRQDPGLGLRLIYFSYDVKMKEKGDIPEGYSVSREKKERFSLILESASTNQTSMYLCASTTGGGAGGTSGSNEQFFGPGTRLTVL.

This chain uses TRBV29-1 with TRBJ1-2; a weak D match, TRBD1 (6 bases). This CDR3 contains 14 residues. The germline CDR1 and CDR2 sequences are SQVTM and ANQGSEA. V was trimmed by 0 bases and J by 2 bases, leaving 10 bases between them. CDR3 sequence (DNA): TGCAGCGTTGAAGACGAACAGGGAAACTATGGCTACACCTTC. Translation gives CSVEDEQGNYGYTF. The full variable domain, completed using reference TRBV29-1 and TRBJ1-2, is SAVISQKPSRDICQRGTSLTIQCQVDSQVTMMFWYRQQPGQSLTLIATANQGSEATYESGFVIDKFPISRPNLTFSTLTVSNMSPEDSSIYLCSVEDEQGNYGYTFGSGTRLTVV.

The V gene is TRBV6-5, the J gene TRBJ2-7; 10 bases align to TRBD1. CDR3 size: 13 residues. J was trimmed by 4 bases and V by 5 bases; bases with no gene match: 2. Germline assignment: CDR1 MNHEY and CDR2 SVGAGI. CDR3: CASSPDRGYEQYF. The CDR3 DNA reads as TGTGCCAGCAGTCCGGACAGGGGGTACGAGCAGTACTTC.

V and J are TRBV29-1 and TRBJ2-1; 12 bases line up with TRBD1. Unmatched junction bases numbered 16, after V lost 8 bases and J lost 8 bases. This CDR3 contains 16 residues. Germline V gene lookup returns CDR1 SQVTM and CDR2 ANQGSEA. CDR3 nucleotides: TGCAGCTCTTCCGGGACAGGGGGCGTGAAACTCGATGAGCAGTTCTTC. It yields the protein CSSSGTGGVKLDEQFF.

This chain uses TRBV11-2 with TRBJ1-5; the match to TRBD1 covers 9 bases. The germline V gene has CDR1 SGHAT and CDR2 FQNNGV. CDR3 length equals 14 residues. The V and J ends lost 5 bases and 4 bases, in that order; junction bases with no gene match: 3. Written as DNA, the CDR3 is TGTGCCAGCAGCCTCGGGACAGGGAATCAGCCCCAGCATTTT. This gives the protein CASSLGTGNQPQHF.

In regard to this clone: One end of the junction varies from germline; a read error may be responsible. This chain links TRBV5-1 with TRBJ2-1, with D perhaps TRBD2 (5 bases). This CDR3 has 15 residues. The germline V gene has CDR1 SGHRS and CDR2 YFSETQ. This chain's CDR3 is CASTKGEHSDNEQFF. CDR3 sequence (DNA): TGCGCCAGTACAAAGGGAGAACACTCCGACAATGAGCAGTTCTTC.

This chain links TRBV9 with TRBJ2-3; 9 bases are a match to TRBD2. Germline CDR1 reads SGDLS; CDR2 reads YYNGEE. V lost 2 bases, J lost 4 bases, and 11 bases stayed unmatched. The CDR3 sequence is 17 residues long. The CDR3 DNA reads TGTGCCAGCAGCGTTAGCGGGGGACCCGTACCTTCAGATACGCAGTATTTT. This sequence encodes CASSVSGGPVPSDTQYF.

The chain joins TRBV15 to TRBJ1-5, with D perhaps matching TRBD1 (6 bases). The CDR3 extends over 16 amino acids. Germline CDR1 LNHNV, CDR2 YYDKDF (reference sequence). V lost 0 bases, J lost 5 bases, and 14 bases lay in between. The CDR3 nucleotides read TGTGCCACCAGCAGAGATGGTCGGCAGGGGTATCAGCCCCAGCATTTT. It is translated as CATSRDGRQGYQPQHF.